This TCR beta chain emerged from a study of cytomegalovirus exposure and HLA in healthy donors. Study summary: Unique TCRs numbering about 87 million, obtained from HLA-typed donors, made up an early data release.

With 60 Vbeta and 13 Jbeta primers, the PCR was carried out. TCRdb keeps only in-frame clones here, not all; method: immunoSEQ multiplex PCR. The data contain tens of thousands of clones, 75% to 80% of them singletons. This clone was observed a single time. Its specificity is unknown. CDR3 length equals 16 residues. Germline V lookup: CDR1 SGHVS, CDR2 FNYEAQ. Trimming took 5 bases from V and 3 from J; bases not matched to a gene: 9. Regarding the study as a whole: TCR beta sequences reportedly predicted the HLA-A and HLA-B alleles of most subjects accurately.

The receptor comes from a man aged 25-40 years in good health and CMV-seronegative. V and J are TRBV7-6 and TRBJ2-1, with 8 bases that match TRBD2. Sequencing used PBMCs. Here the CDR3 DNA reads TGTGCCAGCAGCCCTCAAGCGGGGGCCGTCTACAATGAGCAGTTCTTC. Translating it yields CASSPQAGAVYNEQFF.